The 11 T cell receptor beta chains listed next were all sequenced from one sample in a study of PD-1 blockade in classical Hodgkin lymphoma. Time point defined: cycle 4 day 1 (C4D1), after more than 5 weeks of nivolumab. Relapse after autologous stem cell transplantation occurred in every patient, and brentuximab vedotin exposure varied. PBMCs were thawed, and CD8+ T cells were then isolated from them by magnetic negative selection. This table comes from immunoSEQ multiplex PCR, and its TCRdb copy is limited to in-frame clones, with some not included. The sample has about 850 clones, around 72% seen once. The sequencing here drew on CD8+ T cells from blood, taken before the fourth cycle of nivolumab. These receptor sequences come from a human donor with classical Hodgkin lymphoma.

The chain links TRBV4-1 to TRBJ2-2; TRBD2 matches 9 bases. V trimming: 1 base; J trimming: 7 bases; junction bases outside the gene matches: 16. Germline V gene lookup returns CDR1 MGHRA and CDR2 YSYEKL. The CDR3 length is 19 residues. CDR3: CASSQGPPGSGGPHGELFF. The CDR3 nucleotides read TGCGCCAGCAGCCAAGGCCCACCGGGGAGCGGGGGGCCTCACGGGGAGCTGTTTTTT.

This clone was counted once. J is TRBJ2-2 and V is TRBV30; D remains unclear. The CDR3 sequence is 12 residues long. Trimming cost V 1 base and J 7 bases, with 7 bases left between them. Germline lookup yields CDR1 GTSNPN and CDR2 SVGIG (reference sequence). The CDR3 sequence is CAWSGNSGELFF. The CDR3 DNA is TGTGCCTGGAGTGGGAATAGCGGGGAGCTGTTTTTT.

This clone has just a few counts. CDR3 nucleotide sequence: TGTGCCAGCAGTGAGGGCCAGGGGAATCAGCCCCAGCATTTT. It encodes CASSEGQGNQPQHF. The chain couples TRBV6-4 to TRBJ1-5, with D possibly being TRBD1 (6 bases). V dropped 3 bases and J dropped 4 bases, with 10 bases sitting between them. The CDR3 is made up of 14 amino acids. Looked up from germline, CDR1 is MRHNA and CDR2 is SNTAGT.

The chain uses TRBV6-6 and TRBJ1-1; D call uncertain. The CDR3 spans 13 residues. V lost 3 bases to trimming and J lost 1 base, with 6 bases between them. From germline, CDR1 is MNHNY and CDR2 SVGAGI (reference sequence). DNA for the CDR3: TGTGCCAGCAGTTATTTGCAGAACACTGAAGCTTTCTTT. Translating it yields CASSYLQNTEAFF.

The rearrangement joins TRBV5-1 to TRBJ1-3; D ambiguous. V dropped 1 base and J dropped 0 bases, with 14 bases sitting between them. Germline CDR1 reads SGHRS; CDR2 reads YFSETQ. This CDR3 comprises 17 residues. This chain's CDR3 is CASSLRPGEHSGNTIYF. In DNA form, the CDR3 reads TGCGCCAGCAGCTTGCGGCCAGGAGAACACTCTGGAAACACCATATATTTT.

The genes are TRBV2 and TRBJ1-5; TRBD1 is a possible D gene (6 bases). The germline V gene encodes CDR1 SNHLY and CDR2 FYNNEI. V was clipped by 1 base and J by 3 bases, with 10 bases between them. This CDR3 is built from 15 residues. CDR3 residues: CASSEGGQINQPQHF. CDR3 sequence (DNA): TGTGCCAGCAGTGAAGGGGGGCAGATCAATCAGCCCCAGCATTTT.

The gene calls are TRBV13 and TRBJ2-5; TRBD2 agrees at 16 bases. V lost 3 bases, J lost 5 bases, and 9 bases stayed unmatched. Looked up from germline, CDR1 is PRHDT and CDR2 is FYEKMQ (reference sequence). CDR3 length: 18 residues. CDR3 nucleotide sequence: TGTGCCAGCAGCTTTACGGGACTAGCGGGGGGGCTATGGGAGACCCAGTACTTC. The encoded protein is CASSFTGLAGGLWETQYF. Variable domain in full (rest from reference TRBV13 and TRBJ2-5): AAGVIQSPRHLIKEKRETATLKCYPIPRHDTVYWYQQGPGQDPQFLISFYEKMQSDKGSIPDRFSAQQFSDYHSELNMSSLELGDSALYFCASSFTGLAGGLWETQYFGPGTRLLVL.

The chain links TRBV14 to TRBJ1-1, with D perhaps TRBD1 (5 bases). Trimming shortened V by 5 bases and J by 3 bases, and 19 bases separated the two germline ends. The CDR3 spans 16 residues. Germline-derived CDR1 and CDR2 are SGHDN and FVKESK. The DNA for the CDR3 is TGTGCCAGCAGCTTGGGGAAGGGGAGAGGCGACACTGAAGCTTTCTTT. It encodes CASSLGKGRGDTEAFF.

With respect to this clone: Germline and junction disagree at one end, which may indicate a read error. This sequence joins TRBV7-7 and TRBJ1-5; 8 bases line up with TRBD1. The CDR3 sequence is 13 residues long. CDR1 is SSHAT, CDR2 FNYEAQ, per germline (reference sequence). The CDR3 DNA follows: TGTGCTAGCAGCATAGGACAGGGTCAGCCCCAGCATTTT. Its protein is CASSIGQGQPQHF.

The V and J genes are TRBV9 and TRBJ1-4; TRBD1 agrees at 9 bases. V was pared by 3 bases and J by 7 bases, with 7 bases of the junction left unmatched. CDR3 size: 15 residues. The V gene's germline CDR1 is SGDLS and CDR2 YYNGEE. The CDR3 nucleotides read TGTGCCAGCAGCGCGGGACAGGGTGGGCGTGAAAAACTGTTTTTT. Translating it yields CASSAGQGGREKLFF.

This chain joins TRBV7-3 and TRBJ2-1; the D gene could be TRBD1 or TRBD2 (6 bases each). The CDR3 runs 15 residues. V was cut by 3 bases and J by 0 bases, with 9 bases left in between. The germline V gene has CDR1 SGHTA and CDR2 FQGTGA. The CDR3 is CASSFGGGSYNEQFF. The CDR3 DNA reads TGTGCCAGCAGCTTCGGAGGGGGCTCCTACAATGAGCAGTTCTTC.